These 24 T cell receptor beta chains share one sample of origin, sequenced in a study of Ad26.COV2.S vaccination and SARS-CoV-2 variants (dated by TCRdb to the early 2020s). Preparation of the library involved the immunoSEQ multiplex PCR assay. TCRdb provides this immuneACCESS table in a form limited to in-frame rearrangements. Some clones are lacking; in checked studies, under half of them reflect an unresolved V gene, and why the rest are absent is not known. This sample comprises 200,000 to 250,000 clones, roughly 90% of them detected only once. The ten largest account for approximately 11% of the sample. Interpreted using the paper, the treatment or condition label stands for: 15 to 20 received Ad26.COV2.S at low or high dose, single or two shots; several received placebo; per-sample allocation not given. Repertoires of vaccine and placebo recipients were sequenced from samples taken on day 63 after the first injection.

Sequencing was performed on peripheral blood, taken in a trial of Ad26.COV2.S vaccine versus placebo. The receptors shown here come from a person aged 18-65 years who received the Ad26.COV2.S COVID-19 vaccine or a placebo.

V usage is TRBV6-1 and J usage is TRBJ1-6; D gene unclear. Germline V lookup: CDR1 MNHNS, CDR2 SASEGT. V lost 0 bases, J lost 0 bases, and 6 bases lay in between. CDR3 length equals 16 residues. The CDR3 spells CASSEAPSSYNSPLHF. In nucleotides, the CDR3 is TGTGCCAGCAGTGAAGCGCCGAGCTCCTATAATTCACCCCTCCACTTT.

The chain couples TRBV25-1 to TRBJ1-4, with unresolved D. V was cut by 4 bases and J by 1 base, with 13 bases left in between. This CDR3 is 16 amino acids long. Germline CDR1 reads MGHDK; CDR2 reads SYGVNS. The DNA for the CDR3 is TGTGCCAGCAGTGCCGCCCCGACGGAAACTAATGAAAAACTGTTTTTT. This translates into CASSAAPTETNEKLFF. Using reference TRBV25-1 and TRBJ1-4 for the parts outside the CDR3, the full variable domain is EADIYQTPRYLVIGTGKKITLECSQTMGHDKMYWYQQDPGMELHLIHYSYGVNSTEKGDLSSESTVSRIRTEHFPLTLESARPSHTSQYLCASSAAPTETNEKLFFGSGTQLSVL.

The chain is built from TRBV19 and TRBJ2-6, with 9 bases lining up with TRBD1. CDR1 LNHDA and CDR2 SQIVND come from the germline V gene (reference sequence). The CDR3 runs to 19 residues. Losses at the gene ends were 5 bases for V and 2 bases for J; bases not matched to a gene: 13. In DNA form, the CDR3 reads TGTGCCAGTAGTGCCCGCAGGGGGACAGGGACAACTGGGGCCAACGTCCTGACTTTC. Its protein product is CASSARRGTGTTGANVLTF.

The chain combines TRBV5-1 with TRBJ2-7; 8 bases are a match to TRBD2. Unmatched junction bases numbered 6, after V lost 4 bases and J lost 0 bases. The CDR3 is 15 residues long. Germline-derived CDR1 and CDR2 are SGHRS and YFSETQ. The DNA for the CDR3 is TGCGCCAGCAGCGCAACTAGCGGCCTCTCCTACGAGCAGTACTTC. This codes for CASSATSGLSYEQYF.

The V and J genes are TRBV6-5 and TRBJ2-3, with D perhaps matching TRBD1 (5 bases). The CDR3 covers 15 residues. V was trimmed by 6 bases and J by 0 bases, leaving 13 bases between them. The germline V gene has CDR1 MNHEY and CDR2 SVGAGI. Here the CDR3 DNA reads TGTGCCAGCAGCAGGGTCCCAGGGAGCACAGATACGCAGTATTTT. Protein: CASSRVPGSTDTQYF.

The chain carries TRBV7-6 and TRBJ2-7; 10 nucleotides match TRBD1. The CDR3 length is 16 residues. Germline CDR1 and CDR2: SGHVS and FNYEAQ. With V trimmed by 0 bases and J by 2 bases, 4 bases remained unmatched. The CDR3 sequence: CASSLAGGQGAYEQYF. DNA of the CDR3: TGTGCCAGCAGCTTAGCGGGAGGACAGGGGGCCTACGAGCAGTACTTC. Looking up the rest from reference TRBV7-6 and TRBJ2-7 gives the full variable domain: GAGVSQSPRYKVTKRGQDVALRCDPISGHVSLYWYRQALGQGPEFLTYFNYEAQQDKSGLPNDRFSAERPEGSISTLTIQRTEQRDSAMYRCASSLAGGQGAYEQYFGPGTRLTVT.

V and J are TRBV18 and TRBJ2-7, with 10 bases fitting TRBD1. V gave up 10 bases and J gave up 0 bases; unmatched junction bases: 9. This CDR3 has 15 amino acids. The germline V gene has CDR1 KGHSH and CDR2 LQKENI. CDR3 nucleotides: TGTGCCACCCGGCCGGGACAGGGGAGCTCCTACGAGCAGTACTTC. Its translation is CATRPGQGSSYEQYF.

The chain links TRBV6-1 to TRBJ1-5, with 10 positions matching TRBD1. Trimming removed 4 bases from V and 7 bases from J; junction bases left unmatched: 13. The CDR3 totals 17 residues. Germline V gene lookup returns CDR1 MNHNS and CDR2 SASEGT. In DNA, the CDR3 is TGTGCCAGCAGTGCACCCGAGACAGGGGGCCGGGGGCAGCCCCAGCATTTT. This encodes CASSAPETGGRGQPQHF.

The chain recombines TRBV11-3 with TRBJ2-7; possible D gene TRBD1, 6 bases. Germline loops: CDR1 SGHNT, CDR2 YENEEA. CDR3 length equals 15 residues. V dropped 2 bases and J dropped 0 bases, with 11 bases sitting between them. CDR3 protein: CASSLYRDISYEQYF. The CDR3 region has the DNA TGTGCCAGCAGCTTATACCGGGACATCTCCTACGAGCAGTACTTC.

The chain carries TRBV27 and TRBJ1-2, with a tentative D call TRBD1 (5 bases). V shed 4 bases and J shed 2 bases, with 17 bases lying between them. The CDR3 covers 16 residues. The germline V gene encodes CDR1 MNHEY and CDR2 SMNVEV (reference sequence). This chain's CDR3 is CASSWALGQGNYGYTF. The CDR3 DNA sequence: TGTGCCAGCAGTTGGGCTCTCGGCCAGGGCAACTATGGCTACACCTTC.

The V call is TRBV27, the J call TRBJ2-2; D unclear. This CDR3 contains 13 residues. Germline loops: CDR1 MNHEY, CDR2 SMNVEV (reference sequence). Trimming removed 3 bases at V and 3 bases at J, with 5 bases between. CDR3 residues: CASSFLYTGELFF. For the CDR3, the DNA is TGTGCCAGCAGTTTTTTATACACCGGGGAGCTGTTTTTT.

The V and J genes are TRBV12-3 or TRBV12-4 and TRBJ2-7; 8 bases fit TRBD1. With 5 bases clipped from V and 3 bases from J, the junction kept 3 bases outside the gene matches. This CDR3 spans 13 amino acids. The CDR3 DNA reads TGTGCCAGCAGTAGAACAGGGGGCTACGAGCAGTACTTC. This encodes CASSRTGGYEQYF.

The chain uses TRBV6-2 or TRBV6-3 and TRBJ1-2; tentative D call: TRBD1 (5 bases). The V gene lost 2 bases and the J gene lost 8 bases, with 9 bases spanning the gap. The CDR3 loop spans 12 amino acids. Per germline, CDR1 MNHEY and CDR2 SVGEGT. The CDR3 DNA follows: TGTGCCAGCAGTTACACTGGGGGAGGCTACACCTTC. It codes for CASSYTGGGYTF.

The rearrangement joins TRBV5-1 to TRBJ2-1; 9 positions match TRBD2. The CDR3 contains 16 residues. After removal of 1 base from V and 4 bases from J, the junction contained 6 bases not matched to a gene. Germline CDR1 SGHRS, CDR2 YFSETQ. Here the CDR3 DNA reads TGCGCCAGCAGCTTGAGCGGGAGGCAATGGTACAATGAGCAGTTCTTC. Its protein is CASSLSGRQWYNEQFF.

V gene TRBV10-3 combines with J gene TRBJ2-1; D gene ambiguous. The CDR3 contains 16 residues. V shed 0 bases and J shed 0 bases, with 9 bases lying between them. Germline V gives CDR1 ENHRY, CDR2 SYGVKD. The CDR3 loop is CAISESLKSSYNEQFF. The CDR3 bases are TGTGCCATCAGTGAGTCGCTAAAAAGCTCCTACAATGAGCAGTTCTTC.

This rearrangement joins TRBV28 to TRBJ1-5, with 7 positions matching TRBD1. CDR1 MDHEN and CDR2 SYDVKM come from the germline V gene. The CDR3 runs 14 residues. The V and J ends lost 10 bases and 0 bases, in that order; junction bases with no gene match: 6. DNA of the CDR3: TGTGCCATACAGGGGACCAATAGCAATCAGCCCCAGCATTTT. Translation gives CAIQGTNSNQPQHF.

V and J are TRBV7-2 and TRBJ2-7; D could derive from TRBD1 or TRBD2 (5 bases each). Germline CDR1 and CDR2: SGHTA and FQGNSA. The CDR3 has 14 residues. The germline V and J ends were trimmed by 7 bases and 0 bases, with 13 bases remaining between them. CDR3 nucleotides: TGTGCCAGCAACCAGAAGGGGAGCTCCTACGAGCAGTACTTC. Its protein product is CASNQKGSSYEQYF.

V gene TRBV6-5 combines with J gene TRBJ2-7; 10 positions match TRBD2. V lost 6 bases to trimming and J lost 0 bases; unmatched junction nucleotides: 5. The CDR3 totals 15 residues. Germline CDR1 MNHEY, CDR2 SVGAGI. This chain's CDR3 is CASRGAGGSSYEQYF. The CDR3 region has the DNA TGTGCCAGCAGGGGAGCGGGAGGGAGCTCCTACGAGCAGTACTTC.

This clone was seen a single time. CDR3 residues: CASSLRQGLSDTQYF. The DNA of the CDR3 is TGTGCCAGCAGCCTGAGACAGGGGTTGTCAGATACGCAGTATTTT. The rearrangement joins TRBV7-8 to TRBJ2-3, with TRBD1 matching over 8 bases. Trimming removed 5 bases from V and 4 bases from J; junction bases left unmatched: 8. CDR3 length: 15 residues. In germline, CDR1 is SGHVS, CDR2 FQNEAQ.

The rearrangement joins TRBV3-1 (or the pseudogene TRBV3-2) to TRBJ1-5; D gene uncertain. CDR3 length: 14 residues. Trimming stripped 5 bases from V and 3 bases from J, with 11 bases between. CDR1 and CDR2 from the germline V gene are LGHDT and YNNKEL (reference sequence). As DNA, the CDR3 is TGTGCCAGCAGCAGGACTGCGATCAATCAGCCCCAGCATTTT. It encodes CASSRTAINQPQHF.

The chain has TRBV2 and TRBJ2-1; 13 positions agree with TRBD2. The CDR3 has 16 amino acids. Unmatched junction bases numbered 12, after V lost 7 bases and J lost 9 bases. CDR1 and CDR2 (germline): SNHLY, FYNNEI. CDR3 sequence: CASTPGTSGEEGEQFF. CDR3 bases: TGTGCCAGCACCCCCGGGACTAGCGGGGAGGAGGGTGAGCAGTTCTTC. Complete variable domain (other parts from reference TRBV2 and TRBJ2-1): EPEVTQTPSHQVTQMGQEVILRCVPISNHLYFYWYRQILGQKVEFLVSFYNNEISEKSEIFDDQFSVERPDGSNFTLKIRSTKLEDSAMYFCASTPGTSGEEGEQFFGPGTRLTVL.

The CDR3 nucleotides read TGCGCCAGCAGCCCAGCTTCTGGGGCCAACGTCCTGACTTTC. Translating gives CASSPASGANVLTF. The chain combines TRBV5-1 with TRBJ2-6; no definite D call. Germline-derived CDR1 and CDR2 are SGHRS and YFSETQ. V was trimmed by 4 bases and J by 1 base, leaving 6 bases between them. The CDR3 sequence is 14 residues long.

This rearrangement joins TRBV15 to TRBJ2-1; D is unresolved. V lost 1 base to trimming and J lost 5 bases, with 6 bases between them. CDR1 LNHNV and CDR2 YYDKDF come from the germline V gene (reference sequence). This CDR3 has 13 residues. In DNA, the CDR3 is TGTGCCACCAGCAGAGGAGAGGACAATGAGCAGTTCTTC. Residues: CATSRGEDNEQFF. Complete variable domain (other parts from reference TRBV15 and TRBJ2-1): DAMVIQNPRYQVTQFGKPVTLSCSQTLNHNVMYWYQQKSSQAPKLLFHYYDKDFNNEADTPDNFQSRRPNTSFCFLDIRSPGLGDTAMYLCATSRGEDNEQFFGPGTRLTVL.

CDR3 in amino acids: CASSPLGAGGYTF. CDR3 sequence (DNA): TGTGCCAGCAGCCCGTTAGGGGCAGGTGGCTACACCTTC. J is TRBJ1-2 and V is TRBV12-3 or TRBV12-4; a weak D match, TRBD1 (5 bases). There are 13 residues in the CDR3. V was trimmed by 6 bases and J by 7 bases, leaving 15 bases between them.